The 20 T cell receptor beta chains reported below all come from one sample, sequenced in a study of T cell repertoires in cytomegalovirus infection. For these TCRs, the target antigens are not known. TCRdb passed the reads through MiXCR, listing each CDR3 protein once. The sample comprises 100,000 or so distinct CDR3 sequences, approximately 30% of which are singletons, and around 68% rests with the top ten. The specimen comprised CD8+ T cells from cultured PBMCs, sampled from culture after CMV antigen stimulation. The receptors come from a human donor in good health (CMV status not recorded). Some clones in this sample may be carry-over from other donors' samples.

This clonotype occurred a few times. The V and J genes are TRBV7-9 and TRBJ1-1; TRBD1 is a possible D gene (5 bases). Germline V gene data show CDR1 as SEHNR and CDR2 as FQNEAQ (reference sequence). The CDR3 length is 12 residues. CDR3 sequence: CAGVWMNTEAFF. DNA of the CDR3: TGTGCGGGGGTGTGGATGAACACTGAAGCTTTCTTT. Supplemented by reference TRBV7-9 and TRBJ1-1, the full variable domain reads DTGVSQNPRHKITKRGQNVTFRCDPISEHNRLYWYRQTLGQGPEFLTYFQNEAQLEKSRLLSDRFSAERPKGSFSTLEIQRTEQGDSAMYLCAGVWMNTEAFFGQGTRLTVV.

The chain joins TRBV10-3 to TRBJ2-1, with 12 bases matching TRBD2. Looked up from germline, CDR1 is ENHRY and CDR2 is SYGVKD. This CDR3 region has 12 residues. Unmatched junction bases numbered 1, after V lost 8 bases and J lost 8 bases. In nucleotides, the CDR3 is TGTGCCATCGGACTAGCGGGGTATGAGCAGTTCTTC. This gives the protein CAIGLAGYEQFF.

V is TRBV7-9 and J is TRBJ1-2, with a possible D match to TRBD1 (6 bases). CDR3 length: 15 amino acids. Germline V gene sequence: CDR1 SEHNR, CDR2 FQNEAQ (reference sequence). Trimming cost V 1 base and J 3 bases, with 12 bases left between them. CDR3 amino acids: CASSLVPGEDYGYTF. The DNA of the CDR3 is TGTGCCAGCAGCTTAGTCCCAGGGGAAGACTATGGCTACACCTTC.

This clonotype has a handful of counts. V usage is TRBV14 and J usage is TRBJ2-5, with D unresolved. CDR1 and CDR2 from the germline V gene are SGHDN and FVKESK. The CDR3 length is 13 residues. V was shortened by 3 bases and J by 5 bases, with 10 bases between the two germline ends. CDR3 bases: TGTGCCAGCAGCCAGGTCCTCGGGGAGACCCAGTACTTC. Its translation is CASSQVLGETQYF.

This clonotype was detected many times. V gene TRBV7-2 combines with J gene TRBJ2-7; no firm D call. CDR1 is SGHTA, CDR2 FQGNSA, per germline. V was cut by 1 base and J by 2 bases, with 9 bases left in between. The CDR3 is made up of 14 amino acids. The CDR3 nucleotides read TGTGCCAGCAGCTTAGTCGGCCCCCCCTACGAGCAGTACTTC. This sequence encodes CASSLVGPPYEQYF.

This clonotype was recorded at least ten times. The chain uses TRBV20-1 and TRBJ2-7; tentatively, D is TRBD1 (6 bases). The CDR3 consists of 15 residues. Germline CDR1 reads DFQATT; CDR2 reads SNEGSKA (reference sequence). Trimming stripped 6 bases from V and 2 bases from J, with 20 bases between. CDR3 bases: TGCAGTGCAAATGAGGCACCGGGACAAACCTACGAGCAGTACTTC. Translating it yields CSANEAPGQTYEQYF.

The CDR3 DNA is TGTGCCAGTAGTATCGGTGCGGGATTGGCGGAACCCCAGCATTTT. It is translated as CASSIGAGLAEPQHF. V and J are TRBV19 and TRBJ1-5; no clear D gene. Deletions cut 3 bases from V and 10 bases from J, with 19 bases between. This CDR3 region has 15 residues. Germline values: CDR1 LNHDA, CDR2 SQIVND (reference sequence).

The chain joins TRBV6-1 to TRBJ2-6; D call uncertain. V lost 2 bases to trimming and J lost 1 base, with 6 bases between them. This CDR3 is 15 amino acids long. Germline values: CDR1 MNHNS, CDR2 SASEGT. DNA of the CDR3: TGTGCCAGCAGTGAATGGCTTTCTGGGGCCAACGTCCTGACTTTC. Protein product: CASSEWLSGANVLTF.

The genes are TRBV20-1 and TRBJ2-1; maybe TRBD2 (7 bases). The CDR3 contains 14 residues. Trimming removed 1 base at V and 5 bases at J, with 12 bases between. Germline V gene lookup returns CDR1 DFQATT and CDR2 SNEGSKA (reference sequence). The CDR3 DNA is TGCAGTGCTAGAGGGGGGGGCCTTAACAATGAGCAGTTCTTC. Protein product: CSARGGGLNNEQFF.

A few counts support this clonotype. V and J are TRBV7-8 and TRBJ2-1; TRBD1 might be the D (6 bases). V was cut by 7 bases and J by 0 bases, with 10 bases left in between. The germline CDR1 and CDR2 sequences are SGHVS and FQNEAQ. This CDR3 region has 14 residues. Here the CDR3 DNA reads TGTGCCAGCACCCCGACAGGCTCCTACAATGAGCAGTTCTTC. It encodes CASTPTGSYNEQFF.

The V gene is TRBV6-5, the J gene TRBJ2-2; D may be TRBD2 (7 bases). Germline assignment: CDR1 MNHEY and CDR2 SVGAGI. The CDR3 covers 16 residues. The germline V and J ends were trimmed by 0 bases and 6 bases, with 14 bases remaining between them. DNA of the CDR3: TGTGCCAGCAGTTACTCCAATACAGGGAGGGCCGGGGAGCTGTTTTTT. It translates to CASSYSNTGRAGELFF.

This clonotype was counted only a few times. The chain recombines TRBV7-6 with TRBJ2-1, with 12 bases identical to TRBD1. The CDR3 sequence is 16 residues long. The V gene's germline CDR1 is SGHVS and CDR2 FNYEAQ. Losses at the gene ends were 4 bases for V and 9 bases for J; bases not matched to a gene: 10. The DNA of the CDR3 is TGTGCCAGCAGCTCACCTTCGGGACAGGGGGCTAGTGAGCAGTTCTTC. Translating gives CASSSPSGQGASEQFF.

This clonotype was recorded at least ten times. The rearrangement links TRBV20-1 to TRBJ2-1, with D uncertain. The V and J ends lost 6 bases and 9 bases respectively, with 12 bases between them. The CDR3 sequence is 11 residues long. CDR1 and CDR2 (germline): DFQATT, SNEGSKA (reference sequence). The CDR3: CSAQKGSEQFF. The CDR3 nucleotides read TGCAGTGCACAGAAAGGTTCTGAGCAGTTCTTC.

The sample holds many counts of this clonotype. This sequence joins TRBV10-3 and TRBJ1-1; no clear D gene. The CDR3 loop spans 15 amino acids. The germline gives CDR1 ENHRY, CDR2 SYGVKD. V was cut by 4 bases and J by 2 bases, with 14 bases left in between. As DNA, the CDR3 is TGTGCCATCAGTGCGGGCCCAGAGAGTAACACTGAAGCTTTCTTT. Its translation is CAISAGPESNTEAFF.

V usage is TRBV2 and J usage is TRBJ1-1; tentative D call: TRBD1 (5 bases). In germline, CDR1 is SNHLY, CDR2 FYNNEI. This CDR3 has 13 amino acids. The V and J ends lost 7 bases and 3 bases respectively, with 12 bases between them. The CDR3 sequence: CASKPLGDTEAFF. DNA for the CDR3: TGTGCCAGCAAACCCCTAGGGGACACTGAAGCTTTCTTT.

The V call is TRBV18, the J call TRBJ1-5; 10 bases align to TRBD1. CDR1 is KGHSH, CDR2 LQKENI, per germline. This CDR3 spans 20 amino acids. V lost 0 bases, J lost 5 bases, and 16 bases stayed unmatched. CDR3 sequence: CASSPPSEGQGKGLDQPQHF. CDR3 nucleotide sequence: TGTGCCAGCTCACCACCGAGCGAGGGACAGGGGAAAGGGTTGGATCAGCCCCAGCATTTT.

This clonotype was counted only a few times. The chain combines TRBV6-5 with TRBJ2-1; 10 bases are shared with TRBD1. This CDR3 is 16 amino acids long. Germline trimming cut 0 bases from V and 7 bases from J; bases unmatched to any gene: 6. The germline V gene encodes CDR1 MNHEY and CDR2 SVGAGI. CDR3 residues: CASSYSTGGLSNEQFF. CDR3 bases: TGTGCCAGCAGTTACTCGACAGGGGGCCTTTCAAATGAGCAGTTCTTC.

The chain employs TRBV7-9 and TRBJ2-4; 9 nucleotides align to TRBD2. Germline values: CDR1 SEHNR, CDR2 FQNEAQ (reference sequence). The CDR3 is 16 amino acids. After removal of 5 bases from V and 4 bases from J, the junction contained 9 bases not matched to a gene. DNA for the CDR3: TGTGCCAGCAGCCATACTGTTAGCGGGGGAAAAAACATTCAGTACTTC. The encoded protein is CASSHTVSGGKNIQYF.

This clonotype has only a few counts. The chain is built from TRBV4-1 and TRBJ1-5; D unresolved. V was clipped by 3 bases and J by 2 bases, with 11 bases between them. This CDR3 has 15 amino acids. Germline values: CDR1 MGHRA, CDR2 YSYEKL. CDR3 region: CASSQERVGNQPQHF. The CDR3 DNA is TGCGCCAGCAGCCAGGAGAGAGTAGGCAATCAGCCCCAGCATTTT.

V is TRBV7-9 and J is TRBJ2-3; perhaps TRBD2 as D (6 bases). Trimming took 1 base from V and 2 from J, leaving 7 bases between them. The CDR3 totals 14 residues. Germline values: CDR1 SEHNR, CDR2 FQNEAQ (reference sequence). The CDR3 reads CASSLGGDTDTQYF. DNA for the CDR3: TGTGCCAGCAGCTTAGGCGGGGACACAGATACGCAGTATTTT.